This TCR beta chain was identified in a study of control samples from healthy donors and cancer patients. Assay: immunoSEQ multiplex PCR; the TCRdb copy retains only in-frame clones and omits some. The sample has approximately 97,000 clones; just under 95% are singletons. Per germline, CDR1 SNHLY and CDR2 FYNNEI. This CDR3 has 15 amino acids. Trimming stripped 6 bases from V and 3 bases from J, with 15 bases between. This chain uses TRBV2 with TRBJ1-5; D may be TRBD1 (6 bases). This sequence originates from a human donor in good health. The donor label of this sample is uncertain. The material sequenced was blood. CDR3 DNA sequence: TGTGCCAGCAGGCCAGGGGCTCTCCTCAATCAGCCCCAGCATTTT. Amino acid sequence: CASRPGALLNQPQHF.